Sequencing of this T cell receptor (beta chain) was carried out in a study of blood T cell repertoires in COVID-19. The assay was immunoSEQ multiplex PCR, and TCRdb's table has in-frame clones only and misses some. The sample contains 110,000 to 150,000 clones, 70% to 85% of which appear only once. Unmatched junction bases numbered 5, after V lost 3 bases and J lost 6 bases. CDR3 size: 15 residues. Germline V lookup: CDR1 KGHSH, CDR2 LQKENI. The chain joins TRBV18 to TRBJ1-1, with TRBD1 identical over 12 bases. The material sequenced was peripheral blood. The receptor was derived from a man aged 60 to 69 with acute or convalescent COVID-19. CDR3 protein: CASSPSGQGASEAFF. DNA of the CDR3: TGTGCCAGCTCACCTTCGGGACAGGGGGCCTCTGAAGCTTTCTTT.